This T cell receptor (beta chain) was captured by sequencing in a study of blood T cell repertoires in COVID-19. Study-level background: Researchers got acute and convalescent COVID-19 samples from the United States, Italy and Spain. T cells, B-cell-depleted T cells, or PBMCs supplied cDNA or gDNA.

Sequencing was performed with immunoSEQ multiplex PCR; in TCRdb, only in-frame clones are kept and a portion is missing. The sample holds 200,000 to 250,000 clones; roughly 89% are singletons and the top ten take around 6%. This clone was detected only once. Trimming cost V 3 bases and J 8 bases; bases outside gene matches: 14. This CDR3 has 18 amino acids. Germline V gene data show CDR1 as LGHDT and CDR2 as YNNKEL (reference sequence). This receptor was identified in a man aged 60 to 69 who had recovered from COVID-19. The V gene is TRBV3-1 (or the pseudogene TRBV3-2), the J gene TRBJ2-1, with 12 bases that match TRBD2. The source material was peripheral blood. CDR3 amino acids: CASSHQALAGGQYDEQFF. The CDR3 bases are TGTGCCAGCAGCCATCAGGCCCTAGCGGGGGGGCAATACGATGAGCAGTTCTTC.